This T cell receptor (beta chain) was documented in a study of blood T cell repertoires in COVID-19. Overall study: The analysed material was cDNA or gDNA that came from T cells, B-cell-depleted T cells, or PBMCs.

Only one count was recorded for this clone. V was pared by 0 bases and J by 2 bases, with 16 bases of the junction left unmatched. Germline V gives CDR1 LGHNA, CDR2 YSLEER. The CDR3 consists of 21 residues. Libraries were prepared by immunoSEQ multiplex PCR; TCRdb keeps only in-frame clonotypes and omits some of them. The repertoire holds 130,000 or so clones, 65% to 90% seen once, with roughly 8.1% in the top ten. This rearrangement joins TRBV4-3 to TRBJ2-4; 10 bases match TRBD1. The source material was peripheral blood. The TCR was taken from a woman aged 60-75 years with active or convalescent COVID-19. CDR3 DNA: TGCGCCAGCAGCCAAGAAGCCCCGGGACAGGGGTTCATAGGGTCCAAAAACATTCAGTACTTC. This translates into CASSQEAPGQGFIGSKNIQYF.